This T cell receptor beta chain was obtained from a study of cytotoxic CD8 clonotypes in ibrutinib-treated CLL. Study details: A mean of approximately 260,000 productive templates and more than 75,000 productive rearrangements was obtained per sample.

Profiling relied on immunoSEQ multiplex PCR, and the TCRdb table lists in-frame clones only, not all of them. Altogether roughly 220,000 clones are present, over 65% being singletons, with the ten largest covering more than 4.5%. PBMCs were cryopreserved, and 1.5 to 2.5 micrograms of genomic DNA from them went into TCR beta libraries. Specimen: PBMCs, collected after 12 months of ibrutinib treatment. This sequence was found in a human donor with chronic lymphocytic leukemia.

The CDR3 DNA reads TGTGCCAGCAGCTTCCAGGGAGCAGCTAACTATGGCTACACCTTC. Translated: CASSFQGAANYGYTF. The chain combines TRBV5-5 with TRBJ1-2; D perhaps matches TRBD1 (5 bases). The CDR3 has 15 amino acids. Germline V gene data show CDR1 as SGHKS and CDR2 as YYEKEE (reference sequence). V lost 2 bases to trimming and J lost 0 bases, with 11 bases between them.